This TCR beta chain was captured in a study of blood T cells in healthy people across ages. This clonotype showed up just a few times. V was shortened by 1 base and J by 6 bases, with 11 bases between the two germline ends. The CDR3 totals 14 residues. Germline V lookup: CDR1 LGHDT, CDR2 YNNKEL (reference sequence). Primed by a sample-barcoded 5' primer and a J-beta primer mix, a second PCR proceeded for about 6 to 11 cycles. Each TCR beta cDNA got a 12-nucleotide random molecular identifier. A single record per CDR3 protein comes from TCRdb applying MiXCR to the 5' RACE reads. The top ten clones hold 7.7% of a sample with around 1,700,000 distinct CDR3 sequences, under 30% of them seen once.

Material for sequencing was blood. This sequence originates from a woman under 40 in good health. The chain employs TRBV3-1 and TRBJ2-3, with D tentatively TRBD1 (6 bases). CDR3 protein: CASSQASRGDTQYF. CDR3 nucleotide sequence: TGTGCCAGCAGCCAAGCTTCGAGGGGGGATACGCAGTATTTT.